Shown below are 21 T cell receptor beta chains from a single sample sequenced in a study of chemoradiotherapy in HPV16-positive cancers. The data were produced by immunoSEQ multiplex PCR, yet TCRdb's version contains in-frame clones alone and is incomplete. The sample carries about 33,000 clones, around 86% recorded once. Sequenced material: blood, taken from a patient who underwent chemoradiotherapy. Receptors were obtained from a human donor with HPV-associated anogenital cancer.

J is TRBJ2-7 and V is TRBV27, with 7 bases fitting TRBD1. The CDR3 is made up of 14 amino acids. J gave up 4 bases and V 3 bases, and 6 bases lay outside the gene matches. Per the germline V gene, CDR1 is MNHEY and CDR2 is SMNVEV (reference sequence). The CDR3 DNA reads TGTGCCAGCAGTTTGATGGGACAGCAATACGAGCAGTACTTC. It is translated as CASSLMGQQYEQYF.

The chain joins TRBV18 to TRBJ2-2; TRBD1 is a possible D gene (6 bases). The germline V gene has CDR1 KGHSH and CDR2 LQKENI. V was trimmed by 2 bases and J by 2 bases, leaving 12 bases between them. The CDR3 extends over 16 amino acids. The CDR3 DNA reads TGTGCCAGCTCACCAGAGCCAGGGGACAACACCGGGGAGCTGTTTTTT. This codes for CASSPEPGDNTGELFF.

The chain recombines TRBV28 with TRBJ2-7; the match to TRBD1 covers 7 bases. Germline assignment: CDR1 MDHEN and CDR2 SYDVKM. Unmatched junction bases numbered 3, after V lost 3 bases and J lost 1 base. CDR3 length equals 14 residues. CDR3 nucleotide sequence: TGTGCCAGCAGTTTTCAGGACAGGTCCTACGAGCAGTACTTC. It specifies CASSFQDRSYEQYF.

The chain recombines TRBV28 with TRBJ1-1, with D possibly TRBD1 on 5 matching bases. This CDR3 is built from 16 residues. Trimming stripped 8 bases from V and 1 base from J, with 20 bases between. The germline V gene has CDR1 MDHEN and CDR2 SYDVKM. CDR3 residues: CASAQTVEGPNTEAFF. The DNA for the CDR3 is TGTGCCAGCGCACAAACGGTGGAGGGGCCGAACACTGAAGCTTTCTTT.

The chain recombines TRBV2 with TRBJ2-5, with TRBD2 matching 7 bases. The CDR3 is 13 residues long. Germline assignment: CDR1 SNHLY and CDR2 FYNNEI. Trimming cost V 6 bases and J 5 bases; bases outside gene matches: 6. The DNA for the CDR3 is TGTGCCAGCAGGGGGGACTATAAGGAGACCCAGTACTTC. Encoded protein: CASRGDYKETQYF. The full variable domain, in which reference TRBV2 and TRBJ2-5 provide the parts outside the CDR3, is EPEVTQTPSHQVTQMGQEVILRCVPISNHLYFYWYRQILGQKVEFLVSFYNNEISEKSEIFDDQFSVERPDGSNFTLKIRSTKLEDSAMYFCASRGDYKETQYFGPGTRLLVL.

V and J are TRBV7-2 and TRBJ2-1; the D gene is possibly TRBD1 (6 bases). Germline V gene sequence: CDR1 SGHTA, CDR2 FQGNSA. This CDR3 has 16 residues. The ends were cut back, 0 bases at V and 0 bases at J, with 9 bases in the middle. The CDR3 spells CASSLAAGDSYNEQFF. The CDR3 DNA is TGTGCCAGCAGCTTAGCCGCAGGGGACTCCTACAATGAGCAGTTCTTC.

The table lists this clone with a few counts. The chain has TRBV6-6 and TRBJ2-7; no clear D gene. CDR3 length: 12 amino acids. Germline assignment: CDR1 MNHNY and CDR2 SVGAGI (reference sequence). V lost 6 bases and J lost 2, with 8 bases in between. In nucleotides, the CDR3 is TGTGCCAGCAGCTCCGAACCCTACGAGCAGTACTTC. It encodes CASSSEPYEQYF.

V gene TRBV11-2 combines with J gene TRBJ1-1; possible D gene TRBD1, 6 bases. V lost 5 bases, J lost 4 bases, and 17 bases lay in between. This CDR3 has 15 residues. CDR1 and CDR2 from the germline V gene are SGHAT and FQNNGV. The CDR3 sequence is CASSPARGWGTEAFF. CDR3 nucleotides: TGTGCCAGCAGCCCCGCCAGGGGATGGGGCACTGAAGCTTTCTTT.

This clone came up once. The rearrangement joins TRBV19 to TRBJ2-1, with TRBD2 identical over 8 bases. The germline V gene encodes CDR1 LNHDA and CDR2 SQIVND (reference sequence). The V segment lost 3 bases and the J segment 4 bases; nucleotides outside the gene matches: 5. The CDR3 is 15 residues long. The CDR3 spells CASSIGAGGYNEQFF. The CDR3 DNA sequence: TGTGCCAGTAGTATCGGGGCGGGGGGATACAATGAGCAGTTCTTC.

The DNA of the CDR3 is TGCGCCAGCAGCCCCGGGACCGTCTCTGGAAACACCATATATTTT. Translating gives CASSPGTVSGNTIYF. The V gene is TRBV4-1, the J gene TRBJ1-3, with D possibly being TRBD1 (5 bases). Trimming cost V 4 bases and J 0 bases, with 10 bases left between them. This CDR3 spans 15 amino acids. Germline CDR1 MGHRA, CDR2 YSYEKL.

CDR3 sequence: CASSEKGQGRGGANVLTF. The CDR3 nucleotides read TGTGCCAGCAGTGAAAAGGGACAGGGGAGAGGTGGGGCCAACGTCCTGACTTTC. V is TRBV25-1 and J is TRBJ2-6, with TRBD1 matching over 10 bases. The CDR3 has 18 amino acids. Trimming cost V 2 bases and J 3 bases; bases outside gene matches: 7. CDR1 and CDR2 from the germline V gene are MGHDK and SYGVNS.

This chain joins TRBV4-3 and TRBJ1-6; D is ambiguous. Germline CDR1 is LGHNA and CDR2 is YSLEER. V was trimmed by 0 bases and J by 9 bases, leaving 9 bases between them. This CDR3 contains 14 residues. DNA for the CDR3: TGCGCCAGCAGCCAAGACACCGAGGTTTCACCCCTCCACTTT. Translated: CASSQDTEVSPLHF.

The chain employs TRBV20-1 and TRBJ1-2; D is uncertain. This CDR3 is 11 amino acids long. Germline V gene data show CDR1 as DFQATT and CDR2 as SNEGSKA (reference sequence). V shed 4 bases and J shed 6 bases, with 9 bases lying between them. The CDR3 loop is CSATLLDGYTF. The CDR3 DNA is TGCAGTGCTACCCTCCTGGATGGCTACACCTTC.

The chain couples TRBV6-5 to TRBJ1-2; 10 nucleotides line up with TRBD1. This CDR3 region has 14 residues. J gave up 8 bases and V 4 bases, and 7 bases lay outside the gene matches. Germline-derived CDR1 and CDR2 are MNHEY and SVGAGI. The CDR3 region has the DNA TGTGCCAGCAGTTTTGGGACAGGGGCAGGGGGCTACACCTTC. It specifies CASSFGTGAGGYTF.

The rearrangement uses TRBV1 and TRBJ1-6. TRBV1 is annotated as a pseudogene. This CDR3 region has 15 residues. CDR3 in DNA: TGCACCAGCAGCCGTCCAGCTTCCTATAATTCACCCCTCCACTTT. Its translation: CTSSRPASYNSPLHF.

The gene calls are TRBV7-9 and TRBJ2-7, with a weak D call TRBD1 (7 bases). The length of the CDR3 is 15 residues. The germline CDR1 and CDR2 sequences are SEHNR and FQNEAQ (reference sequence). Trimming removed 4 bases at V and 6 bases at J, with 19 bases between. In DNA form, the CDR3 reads TGTGCCAGCAGCTGGGCCCAGGGGGGCATTGGCGAGCAGTACTTC. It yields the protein CASSWAQGGIGEQYF.

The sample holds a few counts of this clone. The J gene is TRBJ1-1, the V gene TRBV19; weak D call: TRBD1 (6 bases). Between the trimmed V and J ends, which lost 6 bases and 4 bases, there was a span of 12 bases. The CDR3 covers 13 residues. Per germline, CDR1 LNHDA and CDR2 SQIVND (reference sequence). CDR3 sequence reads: CASRDSVGTEAFF. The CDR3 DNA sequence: TGTGCCAGTAGGGACAGTGTGGGCACTGAAGCTTTCTTT.

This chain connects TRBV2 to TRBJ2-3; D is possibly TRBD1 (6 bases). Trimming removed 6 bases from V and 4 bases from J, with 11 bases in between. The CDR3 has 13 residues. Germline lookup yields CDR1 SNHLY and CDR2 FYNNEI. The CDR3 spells CASRRQAPDTQYF. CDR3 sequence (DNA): TGTGCCAGCAGGCGACAGGCCCCAGATACGCAGTATTTT. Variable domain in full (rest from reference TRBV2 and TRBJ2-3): EPEVTQTPSHQVTQMGQEVILRCVPISNHLYFYWYRQILGQKVEFLVSFYNNEISEKSEIFDDQFSVERPDGSNFTLKIRSTKLEDSAMYFCASRRQAPDTQYFGPGTRLTVL.

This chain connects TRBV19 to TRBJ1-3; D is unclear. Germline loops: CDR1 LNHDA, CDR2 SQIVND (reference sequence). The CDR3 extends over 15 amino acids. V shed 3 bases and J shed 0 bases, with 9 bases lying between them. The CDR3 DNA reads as TGTGCCAGTAGTATGTTACAGAGCTCTGGAAACACCATATATTTT. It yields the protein CASSMLQSSGNTIYF.

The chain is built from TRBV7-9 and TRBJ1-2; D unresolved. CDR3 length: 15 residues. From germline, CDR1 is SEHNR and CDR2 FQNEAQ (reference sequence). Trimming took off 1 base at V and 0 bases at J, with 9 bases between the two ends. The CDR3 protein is CASSLGQTTNYGYTF. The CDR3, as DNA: TGTGCCAGCAGCTTAGGGCAGACTACTAACTATGGCTACACCTTC.

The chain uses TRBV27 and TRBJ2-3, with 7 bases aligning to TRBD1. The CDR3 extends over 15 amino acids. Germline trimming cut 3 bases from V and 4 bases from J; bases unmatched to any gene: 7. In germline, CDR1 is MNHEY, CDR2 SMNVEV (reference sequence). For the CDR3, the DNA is TGTGCCAGCAGTTTTCAGGGACAGCCGTCAGATACGCAGTATTTT. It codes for CASSFQGQPSDTQYF.